One and the same sample provided the 17 T cell receptor beta chains below, sequenced in a study of blood T cell repertoires in COVID-19. Sequencing was performed with immunoSEQ multiplex PCR; in TCRdb, only in-frame clones are kept and a portion is missing. The data show over 35,000 clones, 85% seen once. Sequences were obtained from peripheral blood. The receptors were gathered from a man in his fifties or sixties with active or convalescent COVID-19.

The chain has TRBV15 and TRBJ1-5; D unclear. The CDR3 consists of 18 residues. Germline CDR1 is LNHNV and CDR2 is YYDKDF (reference sequence). Trimming stripped 1 base from V and 2 bases from J, with 18 bases between. The CDR3 reads CATSRATGSTPGNQPQHF. As DNA, the CDR3 is TGTGCCACCAGCAGAGCCACCGGGTCTACCCCTGGCAATCAGCCCCAGCATTTT.

This clone was seen only once. J is TRBJ1-2 and V is TRBV2, with D possibly matching TRBD1 (6 bases). Germline V gene lookup returns CDR1 SNHLY and CDR2 FYNNEI. This CDR3 has 13 amino acids. CDR3 in DNA: TGTGTCAGGGGTGGCCGGGATCAAGATGGCTACACCTTC. It translates to CVRGGRDQDGYTF.

This clone was counted between two and nine times. The chain carries TRBV6-1 and TRBJ2-1; no firm D call. Germline loops: CDR1 MNHNS, CDR2 SASEGT. This CDR3 is built from 13 residues. The V end was cut by 2 bases, the J end by 7 bases, with 9 bases between. CDR3: CASSEKFTNEQFF. For the CDR3, the DNA is TGTGCCAGCAGTGAAAAGTTCACTAATGAGCAGTTCTTC.

This clone was observed a handful of times. This chain joins TRBV4-1 and TRBJ2-1, with D possibly being TRBD1 (6 bases). In germline, CDR1 is MGHRA, CDR2 YSYEKL. The CDR3 has 13 amino acids. Trimming removed 0 bases from V and 10 bases from J, with 10 bases in between. CDR3 region: CASSQDRGHEQFF. In nucleotides, the CDR3 is TGCGCCAGCAGCCAAGATAGGGGACACGAGCAGTTCTTC.

The chain joins TRBV5-4 to TRBJ1-4, with D possibly TRBD1 on 5 matching bases. CDR3 size: 16 residues. Per germline, CDR1 SGHNT and CDR2 YYREEE (reference sequence). V lost 2 bases, J lost 0 bases, and 11 bases lay in between. The chain's CDR3 is CASSLGGAATNEKLFF. The DNA for the CDR3 is TGTGCCAGCAGCTTAGGTGGGGCCGCAACTAATGAAAAACTGTTTTTT.

This chain uses TRBV11-3 with TRBJ1-6; D uncertain. V was shortened by 0 bases and J by 10 bases, with 13 bases between the two germline ends. Germline loops: CDR1 SGHNT, CDR2 YENEEA. The CDR3 covers 15 residues. CDR3: CASSLDGGSRSPLHF. For the CDR3, the DNA is TGTGCCAGCAGCTTAGATGGCGGATCCCGGTCACCCCTCCACTTT.

The gene calls are TRBV20-1 and TRBJ1-1, with a tentative D call TRBD1 (5 bases). Germline CDR1 DFQATT, CDR2 SNEGSKA (reference sequence). Trimming removed 3 bases from V and 7 bases from J, with 9 bases in between. CDR3 length: 11 amino acids. The CDR3 spells CSASGAGEAFF. CDR3 in DNA: TGCAGTGCTAGTGGGGCGGGTGAAGCTTTCTTT.

This clone was recorded a few times. The J gene is TRBJ2-5, the V gene TRBV28, with D possibly matching TRBD1 (6 bases). Trimming took 8 bases from V and 5 from J, leaving 15 bases between them. This CDR3 has 13 amino acids. The germline CDR1 and CDR2 sequences are MDHEN and SYDVKM. The CDR3 DNA sequence: TGTGCCAGCGGGCAGGGGTTAGGTGAGACCCAGTACTTC. The encoded protein is CASGQGLGETQYF.

V usage is TRBV5-4 and J usage is TRBJ1-3; 7 bases are a match to TRBD1. The germline V gene has CDR1 SGHNT and CDR2 YYREEE (reference sequence). The trim removed 0 bases at V and 0 bases at J, leaving 0 bases unmatched. The length of the CDR3 is 15 residues. The CDR3 DNA is TGTGCCAGCAGCTTGGGGACAGGCTCTGGAAACACCATATATTTT. This encodes CASSLGTGSGNTIYF.

The rearrangement joins TRBV14 to TRBJ1-2; tentatively, D is TRBD1 (5 bases). V lost 4 bases, J lost 8 bases, and 20 bases lay in between. The germline V gene has CDR1 SGHDN and CDR2 FVKESK. This CDR3 comprises 15 residues. CDR3 in DNA: TGTGCCAGCAGCCCCCCGGGACTACGAACGGTCGGCTACACCTTC. Translation: CASSPPGLRTVGYTF.

This clone appeared once. In DNA form, the CDR3 reads TGTGCTAGTGGTCCGGGGACTAGCTACCAAGAGACCCAGTACTTC. It is translated as CASGPGTSYQETQYF. The chain combines TRBV12-5 with TRBJ2-5, with 9 bases identical to TRBD2. There are 15 residues in the CDR3. V gave up 5 bases and J gave up 0 bases; unmatched junction bases: 4. The germline V gene has CDR1 LGHNT and CDR2 FRNRAP.

J is TRBJ1-1 and V is TRBV2, with 7 bases lining up with TRBD1. CDR3 length equals 15 residues. V lost 8 bases, J lost 2 bases, and 11 bases stayed unmatched. Germline V gene sequence: CDR1 SNHLY, CDR2 FYNNEI. CDR3 DNA sequence: TGTGCCAGCGGGTTAAGGGACAGTCGAAACACTGAAGCTTTCTTT. It yields the protein CASGLRDSRNTEAFF.

The chain carries TRBV7-2 and TRBJ2-3; 10 nucleotides align to TRBD1. CDR1 and CDR2 (germline): SGHTA, FQGNSA. After removal of 4 bases from V and 5 bases from J, the junction contained 3 bases not matched to a gene. There are 14 residues in the CDR3. The DNA of the CDR3 is TGTGCCAGCAGCTCCGGGACAGGGGTAGATACGCAGTATTTT. Translation gives CASSSGTGVDTQYF. The full variable domain, its missing parts supplied by reference TRBV7-2 and TRBJ2-3, is GAGVSQSPSNKVTEKGKDVELRCDPISGHTALYWYRQSLGQGLEFLIYFQGNSAPDKSGLPSDRFSAERTGGSVSTLTIQRTQQEDSAVYLCASSSGTGVDTQYFGPGTRLTVL.

Written as DNA, the CDR3 is TGTGCCAGCAGGGCTATCCCCGGGACTTCGGGACGCACAGATACGCAGTATTTT. Amino acids: CASRAIPGTSGRTDTQYF. This chain joins TRBV2 and TRBJ2-3; tentatively, D is TRBD2 (6 bases). This CDR3 is built from 18 residues. Trimming took 6 bases from V and 1 from J, leaving 23 bases between them. Germline CDR1 SNHLY, CDR2 FYNNEI.

The rearrangement links TRBV7-9 to TRBJ1-4; 7 bases align to TRBD1. Per germline, CDR1 SEHNR and CDR2 FQNEAQ (reference sequence). This CDR3 region has 16 residues. J was trimmed by 0 bases and V by 1 base; bases with no gene match: 2. Written as DNA, the CDR3 is TGTGCCAGCAGCTTAGGGACAGGCGCAACTAATGAAAAACTGTTTTTT. It encodes CASSLGTGATNEKLFF.

The V gene is TRBV28, the J gene TRBJ2-4, with D possibly matching TRBD2 (6 bases). CDR3 length: 14 residues. V gave up 4 bases and J gave up 6 bases, with 13 bases separating them. Germline CDR1 and CDR2: MDHEN and SYDVKM. The DNA of the CDR3 is TGTGCCAGCAGTTACGCCGGGACTTTAAACATTCAGTACTTC. Its protein product is CASSYAGTLNIQYF.

The chain carries TRBV10-3 and TRBJ1-2; possibly TRBD1 for D (5 bases). This CDR3 contains 15 residues. Trimming took 0 bases from V and 4 from J, leaving 12 bases between them. Germline CDR1 is ENHRY and CDR2 is SYGVKD. For the CDR3, the DNA is TGTGCCATCAGTGAGTCTGTCGACAGCCCCTATGGCTACACCTTC. Amino acids: CAISESVDSPYGYTF.